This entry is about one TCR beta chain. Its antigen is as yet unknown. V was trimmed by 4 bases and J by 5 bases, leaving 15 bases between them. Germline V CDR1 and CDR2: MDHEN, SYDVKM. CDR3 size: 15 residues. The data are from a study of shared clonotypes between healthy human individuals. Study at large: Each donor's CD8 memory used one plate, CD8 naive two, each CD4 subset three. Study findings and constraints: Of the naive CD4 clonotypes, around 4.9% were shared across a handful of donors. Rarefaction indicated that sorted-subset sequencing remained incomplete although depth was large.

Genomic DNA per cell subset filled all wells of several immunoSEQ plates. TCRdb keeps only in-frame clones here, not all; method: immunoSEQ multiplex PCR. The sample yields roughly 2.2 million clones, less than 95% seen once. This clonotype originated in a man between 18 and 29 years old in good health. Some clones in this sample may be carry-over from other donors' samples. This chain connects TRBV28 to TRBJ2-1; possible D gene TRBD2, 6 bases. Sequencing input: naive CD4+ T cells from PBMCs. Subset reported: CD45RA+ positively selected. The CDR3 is CASSSILAGHNEQFF. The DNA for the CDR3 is TGTGCCAGCAGTTCAATACTAGCAGGCCACAATGAGCAGTTCTTC.